This entry lists 27 T cell receptor beta chains sequenced from one sample in a study of control samples from healthy donors and cancer patients. Clones were read by immunoSEQ multiplex PCR, and TCRdb kept only the in-frame ones, dropping some. The table shows approximately 54,000 clones, with 88% occurring only once. Sequencing was performed on PBMCs. The receptor source for this set is a man aged 45-65 years with head and neck cancer.

This chain links TRBV18 with TRBJ2-7; the D call may be TRBD1 or TRBD2 (5 bases each). The V and J ends lost 6 bases and 6 bases respectively, with 12 bases between them. There are 12 residues in the CDR3. Looked up from germline, CDR1 is KGHSH and CDR2 is LQKENI. The CDR3 DNA reads as TGTGCCAGCTCTTACCGGGGCTCCGAGCAGTACTTC. As protein: CASSYRGSEQYF.

The V call is TRBV11-2, the J call TRBJ2-3; 9 bases align to TRBD1. CDR1 is SGHAT, CDR2 FQNNGV, per germline. Trimming at V came to 3 bases and at J to 4 bases, leaving 5 bases not matched to a gene. The CDR3 sequence is 15 residues long. CDR3 sequence (DNA): TGTGCCAGCAGCTTCACAGGGGGCGCGTCAGATACGCAGTATTTT. Translating gives CASSFTGGASDTQYF.

The V call is TRBV28, the J call TRBJ2-5; TRBD1 matches 7 bases. After removal of 6 bases from V and 5 bases from J, the junction contained 9 bases not matched to a gene. The germline gives CDR1 MDHEN, CDR2 SYDVKM. This CDR3 has 14 amino acids. This CDR3 reads CASRPQGMWETQYF. CDR3 DNA: TGTGCCAGCAGACCACAGGGGATGTGGGAGACCCAGTACTTC.

V and J are TRBV19 and TRBJ2-3, with TRBD2 identical over 11 bases. The CDR3 extends over 18 amino acids. V gave up 6 bases and J gave up 0 bases; unmatched junction bases: 11. Germline loops: CDR1 LNHDA, CDR2 SQIVND (reference sequence). CDR3 sequence reads: CASSGTSGGHPSTDTQYF. Written as DNA, the CDR3 is TGTGCCAGTAGCGGGACTAGCGGAGGGCACCCTAGCACAGATACGCAGTATTTT. Together with reference TRBV19 and TRBJ2-3, the CDR3 gives the full variable domain: DGGITQSPKYLFRKEGQNVTLSCEQNLNHDAMYWYRQDPGQGLRLIYYSQIVNDFQKGDIAEGYSVSREKKESFPLTVTSAQKNPTAFYLCASSGTSGGHPSTDTQYFGPGTRLTVL.

The gene calls are TRBV5-1 and TRBJ2-1, with 9 bases matching TRBD2. This CDR3 is built from 16 residues. Germline V CDR1 and CDR2: SGHRS, YFSETQ. After removal of 0 bases from V and 7 bases from J, the junction contained 8 bases not matched to a gene. CDR3 sequence (DNA): TGCGCCAGCAGCTTGGATGTTGCGGGAGGGCGGAATGAGCAGTTCTTC. The encoded protein is CASSLDVAGGRNEQFF. Combining the CDR3 with reference TRBV5-1 and TRBJ2-1 gives the whole variable domain KAGVTQTPRYLIKTRGQQVTLSCSPISGHRSVSWYQQTPGQGLQFLFEYFSETQRNKGNFPGRFSGRQFSNSRSEMNVSTLELGDSALYLCASSLDVAGGRNEQFFGPGTRLTVL.

This clone has more than one count but fewer than ten. This chain joins TRBV10-1 and TRBJ2-7; TRBD1 aligns across 9 bases. The CDR3 contains 16 residues. The trim removed 9 bases at V and 5 bases at J, leaving 17 bases unmatched. CDR1 and CDR2 (germline): WNHNN, SYGVQD (reference sequence). CDR3 nucleotide sequence: TGCGCCAGGTTCGAGAGACAGGGGGTTACTTTCGACGAGCAGTACTTC. Translation gives CARFERQGVTFDEQYF.

This clone occurred once. The chain carries TRBV7-2 and TRBJ2-1; no firm D call. The germline V and J ends were trimmed by 1 base and 0 bases, with 10 bases remaining between them. CDR3 length: 16 amino acids. CDR1 and CDR2 (germline): SGHTA, FQGNSA. The chain's CDR3 is CASSLGFQSSYNEQFF. Written as DNA, the CDR3 is TGTGCCAGCAGCTTAGGGTTTCAGAGCTCCTACAATGAGCAGTTCTTC.

V is TRBV20-1 and J is TRBJ2-7, with 8 bases matching TRBD1. Trimming took 3 bases from V and 3 from J; bases not matched to a gene: 1. This CDR3 is 12 amino acids long. The germline gives CDR1 DFQATT, CDR2 SNEGSKA (reference sequence). The CDR3 reads CSASDRGYEQYF. The CDR3 DNA is TGCAGTGCTAGTGACAGGGGCTACGAGCAGTACTTC.

The DNA of the CDR3 is TGTGCCAGCAGCCCTCGGAGCCAAGAGACCCAGTACTTC. This codes for CASSPRSQETQYF. The chain uses TRBV9 and TRBJ2-5; D gene unclear. This CDR3 region has 13 residues. V was trimmed by 4 bases and J by 1 base, leaving 8 bases between them. Germline V CDR1 and CDR2: SGDLS, YYNGEE.

The rearrangement joins TRBV10-3 to TRBJ1-6; the match to TRBD1 covers 7 bases. The CDR3 extends over 16 amino acids. Unmatched junction bases numbered 5, after V lost 4 bases and J lost 2 bases. Per germline, CDR1 ENHRY and CDR2 SYGVKD. CDR3 sequence reads: CAISVNDRAYNSPLHF. The CDR3 DNA follows: TGTGCCATCAGTGTTAACGACAGGGCCTATAATTCACCCCTCCACTTT.

The CDR3 sequence is CASSGGGPRYNEQFF. Here the CDR3 DNA reads TGTGCCAGCAGTGGTGGGGGTCCGAGGTACAATGAGCAGTTCTTC. The chain combines TRBV6-6 with TRBJ2-1; D possibly uses TRBD1 or TRBD2 (5 bases each). Trimming removed 5 bases from V and 4 bases from J, with 15 bases in between. The germline V gene has CDR1 MNHNY and CDR2 SVGAGI (reference sequence). This CDR3 spans 15 amino acids.

This chain uses TRBV2 with TRBJ2-7; no definite D call. This CDR3 region has 13 residues. V dropped 5 bases and J dropped 3 bases, with 11 bases sitting between them. Germline V gives CDR1 SNHLY, CDR2 FYNNEI. CDR3 region: CASSYSLLYEQYF. CDR3 nucleotide sequence: TGTGCCAGCAGTTACAGCCTCCTCTACGAGCAGTACTTC.

The V and J genes are TRBV15 and TRBJ2-7; TRBD2 matches 11 bases. J gave up 5 bases and V 1 base, and 1 base lay outside the gene matches. The CDR3 covers 14 residues. Germline values: CDR1 LNHNV, CDR2 YYDKDF (reference sequence). The CDR3 here is CATSRGLAGNEQYF. Written as DNA, the CDR3 is TGTGCCACCAGCAGAGGACTAGCGGGGAACGAGCAGTACTTC. Using reference TRBV15 and TRBJ2-7 for the parts outside the CDR3, the full variable domain is DAMVIQNPRYQVTQFGKPVTLSCSQTLNHNVMYWYQQKSSQAPKLLFHYYDKDFNNEADTPDNFQSRRPNTSFCFLDIRSPGLGDTAMYLCATSRGLAGNEQYFGPGTRLTVT.

This chain connects TRBV19 to TRBJ1-5; 7 bases align to TRBD1. V shed 5 bases, J shed 2 bases, and the junction held 15 bases outside the gene matches. Germline CDR1 and CDR2: LNHDA and SQIVND (reference sequence). The CDR3 consists of 18 residues. The CDR3 region is CASSFRSPNRGGNQPQHF. As DNA, the CDR3 is TGTGCCAGTAGTTTCCGCTCTCCTAACAGGGGAGGCAATCAGCCCCAGCATTTT.

J is TRBJ2-1 and V is TRBV9; D remains ambiguous. Germline V gives CDR1 SGDLS, CDR2 YYNGEE. V lost 2 bases, J lost 6 bases, and 12 bases lay in between. The CDR3 sequence is 14 residues long. CDR3 protein: CASSVLTIGNEQFF. In DNA, the CDR3 is TGTGCCAGCAGCGTTTTAACAATCGGCAATGAGCAGTTCTTC.

This chain uses TRBV7-3 with TRBJ2-1; maybe TRBD1 (5 bases). V dropped 0 bases and J dropped 15 bases, with 15 bases sitting between them. The CDR3 runs to 13 residues. Per the germline V gene, CDR1 is SGHTA and CDR2 is FQGTGA. DNA of the CDR3: TGTGCCAGCAGCTTAACGGCGACCCAAGGGGTGTTCTTC. Protein sequence: CASSLTATQGVFF.

The chain carries TRBV20-1 and TRBJ2-3; possibly TRBD2 for D (7 bases). The CDR3 length is 15 residues. The ends were cut back, 3 bases at V and 2 bases at J, with 15 bases in the middle. Germline CDR1 is DFQATT and CDR2 is SNEGSKA (reference sequence). CDR3: CSASWGGAPTDTQYF. DNA for the CDR3: TGCAGTGCTAGTTGGGGGGGGGCACCCACAGATACGCAGTATTTT.

The V call is TRBV28, the J call TRBJ1-1; 11 bases agree with TRBD1. Trimming removed 3 bases from V and 5 bases from J; junction bases left unmatched: 5. CDR1 MDHEN and CDR2 SYDVKM come from the germline V gene. This CDR3 is built from 15 residues. The CDR3 bases are TGTGCCAGCAGTTTCTTGGACAGGGGGCAAACTGAAGCTTTCTTT. The encoded protein is CASSFLDRGQTEAFF.

This chain joins TRBV28 and TRBJ2-7; a possible D gene is TRBD1 (6 bases). Looked up from germline, CDR1 is MDHEN and CDR2 is SYDVKM. V was clipped by 3 bases and J by 5 bases, with 14 bases between them. This CDR3 has 14 amino acids. The CDR3 DNA follows: TGTGCCAGCAGTTTGAGCAGGGGTAGCGACGAGCAGTACTTC. It codes for CASSLSRGSDEQYF. The full variable domain, with the rest looked up from reference TRBV28 and TRBJ2-7, is DVKVTQSSRYLVKRTGEKVFLECVQDMDHENMFWYRQDPGLGLRLIYFSYDVKMKEKGDIPEGYSVSREKKERFSLILESASTNQTSMYLCASSLSRGSDEQYFGPGTRLTVT.

The genes are TRBV14 and TRBJ2-1, with a possible D match to TRBD2 (5 bases). The CDR3 runs 17 residues. Germline assignment: CDR1 SGHDN and CDR2 FVKESK. Trimming took off 4 bases at V and 2 bases at J, with 18 bases between the two ends. For the CDR3, the DNA is TGTGCCAGCAGCCCCGCCTCCGGACTTGACACCTACAATGAGCAGTTCTTC. Translating gives CASSPASGLDTYNEQFF.

This clone was seen just once. The chain has TRBV2 and TRBJ2-1; the match to TRBD2 covers 9 bases. This CDR3 has 18 residues. V gave up 4 bases and J gave up 7 bases; unmatched junction bases: 17. CDR1 is SNHLY and CDR2 is FYNNEI in the germline V gene. The CDR3 DNA sequence: TGTGCCAGCAGTGGTTCTCCCGGGAGGCTAGCGGGGAAAAATGAGCAGTTCTTC. As protein: CASSGSPGRLAGKNEQFF.

The chain has TRBV14 and TRBJ2-7; the D is unclear. The CDR3 is 11 residues long. In germline, CDR1 is SGHDN, CDR2 FVKESK. Trimming stripped 1 base from V and 5 bases from J, with 3 bases between. The CDR3 bases are TGTGCCAGCAGCCAAGGTCACGAGCAGTACTTC. Amino acid sequence: CASSQGHEQYF.

The V call is TRBV7-9, the J call TRBJ1-1, with a possible D match to TRBD1 (5 bases). V was shortened by 2 bases and J by 4 bases, with 8 bases between the two germline ends. The CDR3 consists of 13 residues. Germline V gives CDR1 SEHNR, CDR2 FQNEAQ (reference sequence). Here the CDR3 reads CASSLLGGTEAFF. DNA for the CDR3: TGTGCCAGCAGCTTACTCGGGGGCACTGAAGCTTTCTTT.

The chain uses TRBV5-6 and TRBJ2-3; 14 nucleotides match TRBD2. Germline V lookup: CDR1 SGHDT, CDR2 YYEEEE. Losses at the gene ends were 4 bases for V and 1 base for J; bases not matched to a gene: 8. CDR3 length equals 18 residues. CDR3 in DNA: TGTGCCAGCAGCCCGGGACTAGCGGGAGCGTTCGGCACAGATACGCAGTATTTT. It translates to CASSPGLAGAFGTDTQYF.

The count of this clone is one. The chain carries TRBV7-9 and TRBJ1-3, with TRBD1 matching over 9 bases. The CDR3 sequence is 18 residues long. Germline loops: CDR1 SEHNR, CDR2 FQNEAQ (reference sequence). The V segment lost 3 bases and the J segment 0 bases; nucleotides outside the gene matches: 9. The CDR3 sequence is CASSFSPGQGFSGNTIYF. DNA of the CDR3: TGTGCCAGCAGCTTTTCCCCGGGACAGGGCTTCTCTGGAAACACCATATATTTT. The complete variable domain, with remaining parts taken from reference TRBV7-9 and TRBJ1-3, reads DTGVSQNPRHKITKRGQNVTFRCDPISEHNRLYWYRQTLGQGPEFLTYFQNEAQLEKSRLLSDRFSAERPKGSFSTLEIQRTEQGDSAMYLCASSFSPGQGFSGNTIYFGEGSWLTVV.

V and J are TRBV30 and TRBJ1-4, with TRBD1 identical over 9 bases. Germline CDR1 reads GTSNPN; CDR2 reads SVGIG (reference sequence). The CDR3 spans 15 residues. After removal of 2 bases from V and 10 bases from J, the junction contained 11 bases not matched to a gene. CDR3 in DNA: TGTGCCTGGAGTTCCACCGGGACAGGGTTCAGAAAACTGTTTTTT. Its protein product is CAWSSTGTGFRKLFF.

The chain couples TRBV7-9 to TRBJ1-2; D unresolved. The germline CDR1 and CDR2 sequences are SEHNR and FQNEAQ (reference sequence). V was cut by 3 bases and J by 5 bases, with 25 bases left in between. The CDR3 length is 18 residues. CDR3 residues: CASSLNLIGVSSSYGYTF. CDR3 sequence (DNA): TGTGCCAGCAGCTTGAATCTCATTGGGGTATCCTCTTCGTATGGCTACACCTTC.